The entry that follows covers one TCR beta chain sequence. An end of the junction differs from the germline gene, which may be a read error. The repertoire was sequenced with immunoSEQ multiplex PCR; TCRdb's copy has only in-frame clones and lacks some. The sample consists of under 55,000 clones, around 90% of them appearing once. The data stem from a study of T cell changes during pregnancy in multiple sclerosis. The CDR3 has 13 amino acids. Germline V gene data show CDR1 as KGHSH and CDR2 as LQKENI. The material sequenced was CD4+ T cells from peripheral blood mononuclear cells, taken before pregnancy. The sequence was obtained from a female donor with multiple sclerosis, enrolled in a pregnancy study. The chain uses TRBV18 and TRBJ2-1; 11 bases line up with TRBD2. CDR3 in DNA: TGTGCCAGCTCACCGGACGTAGCGGGAGGGAGGATCTTC. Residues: CASSPDVAGGRIF.